The 26 T cell receptor beta chains below come from one sample, sequenced in a study of a mutant IDH1 vaccine in newly diagnosed glioma. Assay used: immunoSEQ multiplex PCR; TCRdb lists only in-frame clones, some missing. The sample yields over 80,000 clones, around 90% seen once. Time point specified: baseline, week 1 (first vaccination visit). Described treatment: pre-vaccination baseline after standard-of-care therapy. This specimen was PBMCs, taken from a glioma patient treated with radiotherapy, temozolomide or both. The receptors originated from a woman aged 45 to 65 with glioma.

The chain uses TRBV27 and TRBJ2-7; 9 positions agree with TRBD2. J gave up 5 bases and V 2 bases, and 7 bases lay outside the gene matches. Germline V gene lookup returns CDR1 MNHEY and CDR2 SMNVEV (reference sequence). This CDR3 comprises 15 residues. This CDR3 is CASSLGLAGPDEQYF. As DNA, the CDR3 is TGTGCCAGCAGTTTAGGGCTAGCGGGACCTGACGAGCAGTACTTC.

The rearrangement uses TRBV27 and TRBJ2-4; D is unresolved. The V gene's germline CDR1 is MNHEY and CDR2 SMNVEV (reference sequence). Trimming removed 3 bases from V and 1 base from J, with 13 bases in between. The CDR3 has 16 residues. The CDR3: CASSFLPSPAKNIQYF. In DNA form, the CDR3 reads TGTGCCAGCAGTTTTCTCCCTTCTCCGGCCAAAAACATTCAGTACTTC.

This clone was observed a single time. This rearrangement joins TRBV7-6 to TRBJ2-3, with 9 bases aligning to TRBD1. CDR1 and CDR2 (germline): SGHVS, FNYEAQ. V shed 5 bases, J shed 4 bases, and the junction held 10 bases outside the gene matches. This CDR3 comprises 16 residues. The CDR3 bases are TGTGCCAGCAGCACCCGCCCGGGACAGGGTTCAGATACGCAGTATTTT. Its translation: CASSTRPGQGSDTQYF.

The chain has TRBV29-1 and TRBJ1-5; 7 bases agree with TRBD1. Trimming took 5 bases from V and 2 from J; bases not matched to a gene: 6. The CDR3 contains 14 residues. CDR1 and CDR2 from the germline V gene are SQVTM and ANQGSEA. CDR3 loop: CSVWTGYGNQPQHF. In nucleotides, the CDR3 is TGCAGCGTTTGGACAGGTTATGGCAATCAGCCCCAGCATTTT.

The genes are TRBV30 and TRBJ2-2; the D gene is possibly TRBD1 (6 bases). The CDR3 contains 14 residues. The germline gives CDR1 GTSNPN, CDR2 SVGIG (reference sequence). Deletions cut 4 bases from V and 2 bases from J, with 11 bases between. In nucleotides, the CDR3 is TGTGCCTGGAACAGGGTTGAAAACACCGGGGAGCTGTTTTTT. Translation: CAWNRVENTGELFF.

The chain carries TRBV19 and TRBJ2-6; no firm D call. The germline V gene has CDR1 LNHDA and CDR2 SQIVND (reference sequence). The CDR3 runs 15 residues. V was pared by 7 bases and J by 0 bases, with 10 bases between. Written as DNA, the CDR3 is TGTGCCAGTACCTCTGACAACTCTGGGGCCAACGTCCTGACTTTC. Amino acid sequence: CASTSDNSGANVLTF.

The J gene is TRBJ1-5, the V gene TRBV27; D possibly corresponds to TRBD1 (6 bases). Germline CDR1 reads MNHEY; CDR2 reads SMNVEV (reference sequence). Trimming removed 6 bases at V and 0 bases at J, with 12 bases between. This CDR3 has 15 residues. The CDR3 DNA follows: TGTGCCAGCAGGGGGACAAAAGATAGCAATCAGCCCCAGCATTTT. This encodes CASRGTKDSNQPQHF.

The V and J genes are TRBV19 and TRBJ2-1; no definite D call. In germline, CDR1 is LNHDA, CDR2 SQIVND (reference sequence). Trimming took off 5 bases at V and 13 bases at J, with 12 bases between the two ends. This CDR3 has 11 residues. CDR3: CASSAPSRQFF. The CDR3 DNA reads TGTGCCAGTAGTGCCCCTTCACGCCAGTTCTTC.

The rearrangement links TRBV5-1 to TRBJ2-2; D is uncertain. The V end was cut by 4 bases, the J end by 7 bases, with 11 bases between. The CDR3 has 13 residues. Germline CDR1 SGHRS, CDR2 YFSETQ. The CDR3 nucleotides are TGCGCCAGCAGCGAACGGGTAGGCGGGGAGCTGTTTTTT. Residues: CASSERVGGELFF.

This clone was picked up one time. V usage is TRBV9 and J usage is TRBJ2-7; D is unclear. The CDR3 spans 14 residues. V lost 4 bases and J 0 bases, leaving 11 bases between the germline ends. The V gene's germline CDR1 is SGDLS and CDR2 YYNGEE. CDR3 region: CASSLKTGSYEQYF. CDR3 bases: TGTGCCAGCAGCTTAAAGACGGGCTCCTACGAGCAGTACTTC.

The V gene is TRBV6-1, the J gene TRBJ1-3, with TRBD1 identical over 7 bases. Trimming cost V 8 bases and J 0 bases; bases outside gene matches: 4. Germline loops: CDR1 MNHNS, CDR2 SASEGT. The CDR3 covers 14 residues. CDR3 bases: TGTGCCAGCGGGACAGTACTCTCTGGAAACACCATATATTTT. Amino acids: CASGTVLSGNTIYF.

This chain links TRBV6-4 with TRBJ2-1; D remains ambiguous. The CDR3 extends over 16 amino acids. Germline CDR1 and CDR2: MRHNA and SNTAGT. The germline V and J ends were trimmed by 5 bases and 0 bases, with 14 bases remaining between them. The CDR3 sequence is CASSRYALSSYNEQFF. The CDR3 DNA is TGTGCCAGCAGTCGCTACGCCCTGAGCTCCTACAATGAGCAGTTCTTC.

DNA of the CDR3: TGTGCCAGCGGAAACCCTGGGACGGGTATGGACACTGAAGCTTTCTTT. As protein: CASGNPGTGMDTEAFF. The V and J genes are TRBV28 and TRBJ1-1; the D gene is possibly TRBD1 (5 bases). V lost 8 bases and J 3 bases, leaving 22 bases between the germline ends. Germline V gene sequence: CDR1 MDHEN, CDR2 SYDVKM. The CDR3 spans 16 residues.

V and J are TRBV19 and TRBJ1-4; the D gene is possibly TRBD1 (6 bases). The CDR3 sequence is 19 residues long. V was shortened by 4 bases and J by 0 bases, with 21 bases between the two germline ends. The germline CDR1 and CDR2 sequences are LNHDA and SQIVND (reference sequence). In nucleotides, the CDR3 is TGTGCCAGTAGTACGTCCCCCCGACAGGCTCACCCAACTAATGAAAAACTGTTTTTT. Translated, it gives CASSTSPRQAHPTNEKLFF.

The chain is built from TRBV5-6 and TRBJ2-1, with D tentatively TRBD1 or TRBD2 (5 bases each). The germline V gene encodes CDR1 SGHDT and CDR2 YYEEEE. The CDR3 is made up of 14 amino acids. V was shortened by 0 bases and J by 4 bases, with 8 bases between the two germline ends. This CDR3 reads CASSLGDQYNEQFF. The CDR3 DNA reads TGTGCCAGCAGCTTGGGGGACCAGTACAATGAGCAGTTCTTC.

This chain connects TRBV9 to TRBJ2-1, with TRBD2 matching 13 bases. V dropped 5 bases and J dropped 0; count of bases not matched to a gene: 2. CDR3 length: 16 residues. Germline lookup yields CDR1 SGDLS and CDR2 YYNGEE. CDR3 sequence (DNA): TGTGCCAGCAGTCGGACTAGCGGGAGCTCCTACAATGAGCAGTTCTTC. Residues: CASSRTSGSSYNEQFF.

The chain joins TRBV19 to TRBJ2-5; D remains ambiguous. Germline V gene lookup returns CDR1 LNHDA and CDR2 SQIVND (reference sequence). The CDR3 is 13 residues long. Between the trimmed V and J ends, which lost 5 bases and 5 bases, there was a span of 12 bases. Written as DNA, the CDR3 is TGTGCCAGTAGTGTTAGTGGTGGGGAGACCCAGTACTTC. Translation: CASSVSGGETQYF.

The CDR3 loop is CASTLAGSTGELFF. In DNA form, the CDR3 reads TGTGCCAGCACCCTGGCCGGTAGCACCGGGGAGCTGTTTTTT. This sequence joins TRBV6-5 and TRBJ2-2; D remains ambiguous. This CDR3 comprises 14 residues. CDR1 is MNHEY and CDR2 is SVGAGI in the germline V gene. V was shortened by 7 bases and J by 4 bases, with 13 bases between the two germline ends.

The chain uses TRBV7-9 and TRBJ1-1; a weak D match, TRBD1 (5 bases). The germline CDR1 and CDR2 sequences are SEHNR and FQNEAQ (reference sequence). The CDR3 runs to 14 residues. Trimming stripped 3 bases from V and 3 bases from J, with 11 bases between. CDR3 coding DNA: TGTGCCAGCAGCTTGGGGGTTTTAGACACTGAAGCTTTCTTT. Protein product: CASSLGVLDTEAFF.

The chain recombines TRBV5-1 with TRBJ2-2; TRBD1 matches 10 bases. Germline V gene lookup returns CDR1 SGHRS and CDR2 YFSETQ. The J segment lost 6 bases and the V segment lost 4 bases, leaving 6 bases of the junction unmatched. The CDR3 runs 15 residues. Written as DNA, the CDR3 is TGCGCCAGCAGCCTTGACAGGGGGCATGCCGGGGAGCTGTTTTTT. Its translation is CASSLDRGHAGELFF.

The CDR3, as DNA: TGTGCCAGCAGCTGGACCGGGACTAGGGCGGATGAGCAGTTCTTC. Its protein product is CASSWTGTRADEQFF. This chain links TRBV5-4 with TRBJ2-1; 8 positions agree with TRBD2. Losses at the gene ends were 3 bases for V and 8 bases for J; bases not matched to a gene: 10. CDR1 is SGHNT, CDR2 YYREEE, per germline (reference sequence). The CDR3 has 15 residues. The complete variable domain, with remaining parts taken from reference TRBV5-4 and TRBJ2-1, reads ETGVTQSPTHLIKTRGQQVTLRCSSQSGHNTVSWYQQALGQGPQFIFQYYREEENGRGNFPPRFSGLQFPNYSSELNVNALELDDSALYLCASSWTGTRADEQFFGPGTRLTVL.

The chain carries TRBV9 and TRBJ1-4; D not certain. Germline-derived CDR1 and CDR2 are SGDLS and YYNGEE. V lost 3 bases and J 0 bases, leaving 9 bases between the germline ends. The CDR3 is 15 residues long. DNA of the CDR3: TGTGCCAGCAGCGCTGACGGGACAACTAATGAAAAACTGTTTTTT. Amino acid sequence: CASSADGTTNEKLFF.

The chain has TRBV16 and TRBJ2-7; TRBD1 matches at 9 bases. The length of the CDR3 is 16 residues. V shed 3 bases, J shed 0 bases, and the junction held 6 bases outside the gene matches. Germline CDR1 reads KGHSY; CDR2 reads FQNENV. For the CDR3, the DNA is TGTGCCAGCAGCCAGTTACCGGGACAGGGCTCCTACGAGCAGTACTTC. Protein product: CASSQLPGQGSYEQYF. Full variable domain (outside the CDR3, taken from reference TRBV16 and TRBJ2-7): GEEVAQTPKHLVRGEGQKAKLYCAPIKGHSYVFWYQQVLKNEFKFLISFQNENVFDETGMPKERFSAKCLPNSPCSLEIQATKLEDSAVYFCASSQLPGQGSYEQYFGPGTRLTVT.

The V gene is TRBV7-9, the J gene TRBJ1-1; D might be TRBD1 (6 bases). Germline V lookup: CDR1 SEHNR, CDR2 FQNEAQ (reference sequence). The V gene lost 5 bases and the J gene lost 3 bases, with 10 bases spanning the gap. This CDR3 contains 13 residues. The CDR3 loop is CASSPGQYTEAFF. CDR3 bases: TGTGCCAGCAGCCCCGGACAGTACACTGAAGCTTTCTTT.

The chain combines TRBV6-5 with TRBJ2-7; 13 nucleotides match TRBD2. Trimming cost V 5 bases and J 3 bases; bases outside gene matches: 4. In germline, CDR1 is MNHEY, CDR2 SVGAGI. CDR3 length: 15 residues. CDR3 sequence (DNA): TGTGCCAGCAGTGGGACTAGCGGGATATTCTACGAGCAGTACTTC. Amino acid sequence: CASSGTSGIFYEQYF.

This clone was detected a few times. The chain recombines TRBV28 with TRBJ2-2, with TRBD2 identical over 13 bases. With 6 bases clipped from V and 3 bases from J, the junction kept 4 bases outside the gene matches. This CDR3 is 16 amino acids long. Germline V CDR1 and CDR2: MDHEN, SYDVKM. CDR3 amino acids: CASSGLAGVYTGELFF. In nucleotides, the CDR3 is TGTGCCAGCAGCGGACTAGCGGGAGTATACACCGGGGAGCTGTTTTTT.